The rows below give T cell receptor beta chains drawn from one sample of a study of T cells after yellow fever vaccination. MiXCR was run by TCRdb on the 5' RACE reads, yielding one entry per CDR3 protein. The data show approximately 510,000 distinct CDR3 sequences, around a fifth seen once. Sequencing used PBMCs, obtained approximately 20 days after the first yellow fever vaccination. The receptors shown here come from a man younger than 35 who received the YFV17D yellow fever vaccine. The CDR3 runs from the conserved cysteine through the conserved F or W. D genes are given only for firm matches. Clone size is given for some rows only: seen once, a few or many times, or a class if the clone is expanded.

. | TRBJ1-1 | . | TRBV27 | TGTGCCAGCAGTCCCCTCGTGGGGACGTCTGAAGCTTTCTTT | CASSPLVGTSEAFF
. | TRBJ2-1 | . | TRBV25-1 | TGTGCCAGCAGTGATTGGGACTTAATCGACAATGAGCAGTTCTTC | CASSDWDLIDNEQFF
. | TRBJ2-2 | few | TRBV11-1 | TGTGCCAGCAGCTTCCGCGGGGGCCCGTTCGCGAACACCGGGGAGCTGTTTTTT | CASSFRGGPFANTGELFF
TRBD2 | TRBJ2-5 | . | TRBV5-1 | TGCGCCAGCAGTTTTGGTACTAGCGGGGCCCAAGAGACCCAGTACTTC | CASSFGTSGAQETQYF
TRBD2 | TRBJ2-3 | . | TRBV4-1 | TGCGCCAGCAGCCCGGGACTAGGATTGGATACGCAGTATTTT | CASSPGLGLDTQYF
. | TRBJ1-1 | once | TRBV7-8 | TGTGCCAGCAGTTATGGGGAGACTGAAGCTTTCTTT | CASSYGETEAFF
. | TRBJ2-7 | . | TRBV14 | TGTGCCAGCAGCCAAGATCGGTACGGGGCCTACGAGCAGTACTTC | CASSQDRYGAYEQYF
. | TRBJ2-7 | few | TRBV7-9 | TGTGCCAGCAGCTTAGTTTTAGACAGCTACGAGCAGTACTTC | CASSLVLDSYEQYF
. | TRBJ1-6 | few | TRBV28 | TGTGCCAGCAGTGGAAATAATTCACCCCTCCACTTT | CASSGNNSPLHF
TRBD2 | TRBJ2-5 | few | TRBV23-1 | TGCGCCCTAACAAACCACATCGGAGCGGGGGGTGTAGAGACCCAGTACTTC | CALTNHIGAGGVETQYF
TRBD1 | TRBJ1-2 | . | TRBV7-9 | TGTGCCAGCAGCTTACGACAGGGGGCTGACGGCTACACCTTC | CASSLRQGADGYTF
TRBD1 | TRBJ2-4 | few | TRBV28 | TGTGCCAGCAGTTTATTGAACAGGGGGTCCCAGTACTTC | CASSLLNRGSQYF
TRBD2 | TRBJ2-3 | . | TRBV5-5 | TGTGCCAGCAGCGTTCTAGCGGGGGGCCTCCTTAGCACAGATACGCAGTATTTT | CASSVLAGGLLSTDTQYF
TRBD2 | TRBJ2-1 | . | TRBV3-1 | TGTGCCAGCAGCCAGACAGGACTAGCGTCCTACAATGAGCAGTTCTTC | CASSQTGLASYNEQFF
. | TRBJ1-1 | few | TRBV7-9 | TGTGCCAGCAGCTTATCGGAAAAGAACACTGAAGCTTTCTTT | CASSLSEKNTEAFF
. | TRBJ2-5 | . | TRBV29-1 | TGCAGCGTTGAACTACCGCTACAAGAGACCCAGTACTTC | CSVELPLQETQYF
. | TRBJ1-1 | few | TRBV12-3/TRBV12-4 | TGTGCCAGCAGTTTATTACGGACGAACACTGAAGCTTTCTTT | CASSLLRTNTEAFF
TRBD1 | TRBJ2-2 | . | TRBV7-2 | TGTGCCAGCAGCCCCGGACAGGGGCGAATCACCGGGGAGCTGTTTTTT | CASSPGQGRITGELFF
. | TRBJ1-6 | . | TRBV28 | TGTGCCAGCAGAACAGTGAATAATTCACCCCTCCACTTT | CASRTVNNSPLHF